This passage covers 12 T cell receptor delta chains from one sample sequenced in a study of gamma-delta T cells after stem cell transplantation. TCRdb reprocessed the RT-PCR reads using CATT. The table lists about 1,500 delta-chain clones, approximately 14% of them singletons, with about 23% in the top ten. Sequencing input: gamma-delta T cells. The receptors were sampled from a human donor. It is not recorded whose cells these are; they may come from a transplant donor.

Remarks on this clone: TCRdb shows a much larger clone's protein in place of this DNA's translation, and the two differ at residue 9, likely through a read error; the protein shown is translated from the DNA. The rearrangement links TRDV2 to TRDJ1; D is uncertain. V was pared by 4 bases and J by 2 bases, with 25 bases between. The CDR3 contains 18 residues. Germline lookup yields CDR1 GEAIGNYY and CDR2 EKD. The CDR3 region is CACDPVTTEGPTTDKLIF. CDR3 coding DNA: TGTGCCTGTGATCCCGTTACTACTGAGGGCCCCACTACCGATAAACTCATCTTT.

A word on this clone: A far larger clone is one base from this, pointing to a likely read error. This sample also contains other DNA sequences that code for the same CDR3. V is TRDV2 and J is TRDJ1, with D possibly matching TRDD3 (5 bases). Germline CDR1 reads GEAIGNYY; CDR2 reads EKD. V lost 3 bases and J lost 5, with 18 bases in between. The CDR3 loop spans 15 amino acids. The CDR3 sequence: CACDAMGTAVDKLIF. As DNA, the CDR3 is TGTGCCTGTGACGCGATGGGGACCGCTGTTGATAAACTCATCTTT.

On this clone: This likely stems from a read error, as it lies one base from a far larger clone. Other DNA sequences in the sample encode the same CDR3. The chain is built from TRDV2 and TRDJ1; TRDD3 agrees at 10 bases. The CDR3 has 19 residues. Looked up from germline, CDR1 is GEAIGNYY and CDR2 is EKD. The CDR3 sequence: CACDNLGFTGGLYTDKLIF. The DNA of the CDR3 is TGTGCCTGTGACAACCTAGGCTTCACTGGGGGATTGTACACCGATAAACTCATATTT.

A single count supports this clone. This DNA translates differently at residue 15 from the TCRdb protein, which is that of a much larger clone; a read error is likely, and the protein shown is the DNA's own translation. The chain has TRDV2 and TRDJ1; 8 bases map to TRDD3. The CDR3 extends over 16 amino acids. CDR1 GEAIGNYY and CDR2 EKD come from the germline V gene. DNA of the CDR3: TGTGCCTGTGACACCGTTTGGGGGATGAACACCGATAAACTCACCTTT. Translation: CACDTVWGMNTDKLTF.

This clone was counted a few times. This likely stems from a read error, as it lies one base from a far larger clone. The chain employs TRDV2 and TRDJ1; D unresolved. V lost 5 bases and J lost 1, with 19 bases in between. The CDR3 runs 16 residues. CDR1 and CDR2 (germline): GEAIGNYY, EKD. As DNA, the CDR3 is TGTGCCTGTGCCGGCTTGGGCACAAGGGGCACCGATAAACTCATCTTT. Translation: CACAGLGTRGTDKLIF.

To note about this clone: Translating this DNA gives a protein that differs at residue 10 from the TCRdb one, which belongs to a much larger clone; a read error is likely, and the protein shown is this translation. This chain connects TRDV2 to TRDJ1, with D maybe TRDD3 (6 bases). Looked up from germline, CDR1 is GEAIGNYY and CDR2 is EKD. V lost 0 bases to trimming and J lost 6 bases, with 19 bases between them. CDR3 length: 16 amino acids. CDR3 nucleotides: TGTGCCTGTGACACCGTGGGGGGGTCCCCCCCCAATAAACTCATCTTT. This sequence encodes CACDTVGGSPPNKLIF.

Turning to this clone: This DNA translates differently at residue 18 from the TCRdb protein, which is that of a much larger clone; a read error is likely, and the protein shown is the DNA's own translation. The V call is TRDV2, the J call TRDJ1; TRDD3 aligns across 9 bases. Germline-derived CDR1 and CDR2 are GEAIGNYY and EKD. This CDR3 has 21 amino acids. The CDR3 bases are TGTGCCTGTGACCCGATCCTACCGAACCCTACTGGGGGACTGTACACCGATAACCTCATCTTT. It codes for CACDPILPNPTGGLYTDNLIF.

Details on this clone: TCRdb lists the protein of a much larger clone for this DNA, which differs at residue 10, so this is likely a read error; the protein given here is translated from the DNA itself. The rearrangement links TRDV2 to TRDJ3; D may be TRDD3 (5 bases). The germline V gene has CDR1 GEAIGNYY and CDR2 EKD. This CDR3 contains 19 residues. Trimming cost V 0 bases and J 0 bases, with 14 bases left between them. The CDR3 loop reads CACDTAGYRGSWDTRQMFF. In nucleotides, the CDR3 is TGTGCCTGTGACACCGCCGGATATAGGGGCTCCTGGGACACCCGACAGATGTTTTTC.

In regard to this clone: A far larger clone is a single base away, which makes a read error likely. This rearrangement joins TRDV2 to TRDJ1; 8 positions agree with TRDD3. The CDR3 has 16 amino acids. With V trimmed by 3 bases and J by 0 bases, 8 bases remained unmatched. Germline CDR1 is GEAIGNYY and CDR2 is EKD. In DNA, the CDR3 is TGTGCCTGTGACGCCGTTTGGGGGATGAACACCGATAAACTCATCTTT. Residues: CACDAVWGMNTDKLIF.

Sample share makes this clone large (0.1 to 1%). The rearrangement links TRDV2 to TRDJ1; 8 positions agree with TRDD3. Germline V gene data show CDR1 as GEAIGNYY and CDR2 as EKD. Germline trimming cut 3 bases from V and 0 bases from J; bases unmatched to any gene: 17. The CDR3 contains 19 residues. CDR3 sequence (DNA): TGTGCCTGTGACCGCCTTTCCGGCCTGGGGGAACTGTACACCGATAAACTCATCTTT. It encodes CACDRLSGLGELYTDKLIF.

This clone was seen a few times. TCRdb's listed protein matches a much larger clone and diverges from this DNA's translation at residue 5, likely through a read error; the protein shown comes from the DNA. CDR3 amino acids: CACDLVTTGGPTTDKLIF. The CDR3 region has the DNA TGTGCCTGTGATCTCGTTACTACTGGGGGCCCCACTACCGATAAACTCATCTTT. This chain joins TRDV2 and TRDJ1; 8 bases agree with TRDD3. V lost 4 bases and J lost 2; bases outside the gene matches: 17. The length of the CDR3 is 18 residues. Germline-derived CDR1 and CDR2 are GEAIGNYY and EKD.

A remark on this clone: The protein recorded in TCRdb matches a much larger clone and deviates from this DNA's translation at residue 12, suggesting a read error; the protein here is obtained by translating the DNA. This chain uses TRDV2 with TRDJ1; D is ambiguous. Germline CDR1 is GEAIGNYY and CDR2 is EKD. CDR3 length equals 14 residues. The chain's CDR3 is CACDLLPDTDKRIF. The CDR3 nucleotides are TGTGCCTGTGACCTCCTCCCGGACACCGATAAACGCATCTTT.